This T cell receptor beta chain stems from a study of T cell changes during pregnancy in multiple sclerosis. CDR1 LGHNA and CDR2 YNFKEQ come from the germline V gene. This CDR3 has 16 amino acids. V was pared by 5 bases and J by 1 base, with 4 bases of the junction left unmatched. Sequenced by immunoSEQ multiplex PCR; TCRdb stores in-frame clones only, minus some. The sample holds approximately 40,000 clones, approximately 96% seen once. This sequence was found in a female donor with multiple sclerosis, enrolled in a pregnancy study. The chain recombines TRBV4-2 with TRBJ2-1, with 11 bases identical to TRBD2. The sample here was peripheral blood, taken in the second trimester of pregnancy. In nucleotides, the CDR3 is TGTGCCAGCAGCATTATAGCGGGGGGGTCCTACAATGAGCAGTTCTTC. Protein product: CASSIIAGGSYNEQFF.